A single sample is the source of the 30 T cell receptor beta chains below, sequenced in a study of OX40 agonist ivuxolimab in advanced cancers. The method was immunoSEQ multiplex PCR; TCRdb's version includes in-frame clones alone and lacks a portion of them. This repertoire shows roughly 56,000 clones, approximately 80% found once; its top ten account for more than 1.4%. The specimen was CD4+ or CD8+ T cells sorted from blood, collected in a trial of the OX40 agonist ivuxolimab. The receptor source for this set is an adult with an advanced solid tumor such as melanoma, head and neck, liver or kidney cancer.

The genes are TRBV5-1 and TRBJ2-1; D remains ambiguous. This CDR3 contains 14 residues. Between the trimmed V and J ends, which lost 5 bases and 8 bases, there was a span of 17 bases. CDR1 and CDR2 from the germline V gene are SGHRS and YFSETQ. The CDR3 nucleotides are TGCGCCAGCAGGTCGAATCCCGCCCAGGATGAGCAGTTCTTC. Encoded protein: CASRSNPAQDEQFF.

As DNA, the CDR3 is TGTGCCAGCAGCTGGGGACAGGCGACCCAAGAGACCCAGTACTTC. Translation: CASSWGQATQETQYF. The chain employs TRBV11-3 and TRBJ2-5, with 8 bases that match TRBD1. The CDR3 runs 15 residues. Germline values: CDR1 SGHNT, CDR2 YENEEA. V lost 4 bases, J lost 1 base, and 5 bases stayed unmatched.

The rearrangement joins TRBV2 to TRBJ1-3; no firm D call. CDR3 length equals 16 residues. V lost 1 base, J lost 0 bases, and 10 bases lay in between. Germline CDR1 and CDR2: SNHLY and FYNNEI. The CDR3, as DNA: TGTGCCAGCAGTGAAGGATCGGCGATCTCTGGAAACACCATATATTTT. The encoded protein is CASSEGSAISGNTIYF.

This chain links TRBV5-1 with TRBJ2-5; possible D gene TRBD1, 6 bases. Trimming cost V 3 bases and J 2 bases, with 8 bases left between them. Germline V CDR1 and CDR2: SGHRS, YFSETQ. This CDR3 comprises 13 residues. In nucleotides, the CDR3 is TGCGCCAGCAGCTGGACAGTTCAAGAGACCCAGTACTTC. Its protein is CASSWTVQETQYF.

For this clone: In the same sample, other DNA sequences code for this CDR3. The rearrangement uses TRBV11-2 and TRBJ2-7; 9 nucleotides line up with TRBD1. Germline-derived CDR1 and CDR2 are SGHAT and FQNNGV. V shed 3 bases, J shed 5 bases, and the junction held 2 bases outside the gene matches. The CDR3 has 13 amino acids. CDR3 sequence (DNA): TGTGCCAGCAGCTTGGACAGGGGCAACGAGCAGTACTTC. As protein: CASSLDRGNEQYF.

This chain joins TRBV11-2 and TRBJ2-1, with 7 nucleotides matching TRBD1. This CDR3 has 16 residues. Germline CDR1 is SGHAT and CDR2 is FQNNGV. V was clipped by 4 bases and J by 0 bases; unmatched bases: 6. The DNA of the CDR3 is TGTGCCAGCAGCTATACGACAGGGAGCTCCTACAATGAGCAGTTCTTC. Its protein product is CASSYTTGSSYNEQFF.

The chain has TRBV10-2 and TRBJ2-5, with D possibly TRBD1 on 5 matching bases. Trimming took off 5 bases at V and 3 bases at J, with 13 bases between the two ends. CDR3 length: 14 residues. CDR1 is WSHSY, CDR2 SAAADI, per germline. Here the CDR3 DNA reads TGCGCCAGCAGTCGTACAGGTTTGGAAGAGACCCAGTACTTC. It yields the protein CASSRTGLEETQYF.

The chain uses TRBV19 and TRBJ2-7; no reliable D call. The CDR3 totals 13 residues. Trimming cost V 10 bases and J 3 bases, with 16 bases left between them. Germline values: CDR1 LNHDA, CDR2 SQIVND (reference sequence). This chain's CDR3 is CATLGQSSYEQYF. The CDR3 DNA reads TGTGCCACCCTGGGCCAGTCCAGCTACGAGCAGTACTTC.

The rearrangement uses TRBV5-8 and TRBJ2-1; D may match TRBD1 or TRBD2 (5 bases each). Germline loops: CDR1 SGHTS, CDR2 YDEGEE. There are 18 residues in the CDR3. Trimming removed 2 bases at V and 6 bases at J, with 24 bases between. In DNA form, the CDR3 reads TGTGCCAGCAGCTTCGGGGCACAAACAGGCGGCAAAGTCAATGAGCAGTTCTTC. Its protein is CASSFGAQTGGKVNEQFF.

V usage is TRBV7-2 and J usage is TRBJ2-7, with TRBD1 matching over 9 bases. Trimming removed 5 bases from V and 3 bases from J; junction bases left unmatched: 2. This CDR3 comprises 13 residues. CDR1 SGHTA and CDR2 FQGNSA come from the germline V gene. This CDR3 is CASSRGQGYEQYF. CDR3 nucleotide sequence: TGTGCCAGCAGCAGGGGACAGGGCTACGAGCAGTACTTC.

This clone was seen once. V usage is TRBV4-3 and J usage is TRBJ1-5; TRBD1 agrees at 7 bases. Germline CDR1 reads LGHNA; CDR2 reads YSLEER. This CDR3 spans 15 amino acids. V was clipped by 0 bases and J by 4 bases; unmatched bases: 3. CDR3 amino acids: CASSQELGQNQPQHF. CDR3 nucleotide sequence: TGCGCCAGCAGCCAAGAATTGGGACAGAATCAGCCCCAGCATTTT.

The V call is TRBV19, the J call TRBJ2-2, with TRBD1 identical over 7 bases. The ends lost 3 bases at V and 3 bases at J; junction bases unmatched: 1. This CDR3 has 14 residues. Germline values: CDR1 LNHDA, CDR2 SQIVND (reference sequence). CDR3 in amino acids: CASSIQGDTGELFF. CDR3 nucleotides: TGTGCCAGTAGTATCCAGGGGGACACCGGGGAGCTGTTTTTT.

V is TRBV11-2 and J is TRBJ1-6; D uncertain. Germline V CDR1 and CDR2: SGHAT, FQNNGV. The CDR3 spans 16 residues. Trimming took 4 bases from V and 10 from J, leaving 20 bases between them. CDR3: CASSSPWTTHMSPLHF. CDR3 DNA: TGTGCCAGCAGCTCCCCGTGGACCACCCACATGTCACCCCTCCACTTT. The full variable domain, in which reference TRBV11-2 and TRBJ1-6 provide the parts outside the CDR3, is EAGVAQSPRYKIIEKRQSVAFWCNPISGHATLYWYQQILGQGPKLLIQFQNNGVVDDSQLPKDRFSAERLKGVDSTLKIQPAKLEDSAVYLCASSSPWTTHMSPLHFGNGTRLTVT.

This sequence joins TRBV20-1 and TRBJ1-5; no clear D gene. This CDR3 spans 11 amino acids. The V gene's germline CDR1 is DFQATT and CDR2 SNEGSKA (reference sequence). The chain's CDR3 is CRPKRRQPQHF. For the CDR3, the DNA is TGCAGGCCAAAGAGGCGCCAGCCCCAGCATTTT.

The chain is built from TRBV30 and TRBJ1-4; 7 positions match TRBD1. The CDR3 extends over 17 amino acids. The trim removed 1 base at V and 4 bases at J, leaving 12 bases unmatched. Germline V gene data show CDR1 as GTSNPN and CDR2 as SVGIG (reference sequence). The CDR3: CAWSAPPATGNNEKLFF. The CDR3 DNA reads TGTGCCTGGAGTGCCCCCCCCGCGACAGGGAATAATGAAAAACTGTTTTTT.

CDR3 nucleotides: TGTGCCAGCAGCTCTAGGGGGGAGAGAGAGACCCAGTACTTC. Protein product: CASSSRGERETQYF. The gene calls are TRBV11-3 and TRBJ2-5; possibly TRBD1 or TRBD2 for D (6 bases each). The V end lost 4 bases, the J end lost 4 bases, and 13 bases lay between the germline ends. Germline-derived CDR1 and CDR2 are SGHNT and YENEEA. The CDR3 loop spans 14 amino acids.

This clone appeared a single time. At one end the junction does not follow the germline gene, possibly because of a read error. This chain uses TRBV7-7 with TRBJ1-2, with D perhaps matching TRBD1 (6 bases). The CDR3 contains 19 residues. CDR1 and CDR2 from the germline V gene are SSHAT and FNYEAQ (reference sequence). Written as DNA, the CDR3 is TGTGCTAGCAGCTGCGCGAGGGGGGGGGCGAAGCTCACTAACTATGGCTACACCTTC. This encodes CASSCARGGAKLTNYGYTF.

This chain's CDR3 is CASSFKERSPYEQYF. The CDR3 region has the DNA TGTGCCAGCAGCTTTAAGGAGCGGAGCCCCTACGAGCAGTACTTC. The gene calls are TRBV7-9 and TRBJ2-7, with a weak D call TRBD2 (5 bases). The CDR3 has 15 residues. V was shortened by 3 bases and J by 2 bases, with 14 bases between the two germline ends. Germline V CDR1 and CDR2: SEHNR, FQNEAQ (reference sequence).

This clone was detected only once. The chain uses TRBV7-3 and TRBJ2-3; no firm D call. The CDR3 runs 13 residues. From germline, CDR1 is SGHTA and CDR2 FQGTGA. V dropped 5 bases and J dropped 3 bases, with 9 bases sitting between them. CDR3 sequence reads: CASSLPGTDTQYF. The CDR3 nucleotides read TGTGCCAGCAGCCTCCCCGGGACAGATACGCAGTATTTT. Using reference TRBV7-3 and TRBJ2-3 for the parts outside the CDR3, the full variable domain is GAGVSQTPSNKVTEKGKYVELRCDPISGHTALYWYRQSLGQGPEFLIYFQGTGAADDSGLPNDRFFAVRPEGSVSTLKIQRTERGDSAVYLCASSLPGTDTQYFGPGTRLTVL.

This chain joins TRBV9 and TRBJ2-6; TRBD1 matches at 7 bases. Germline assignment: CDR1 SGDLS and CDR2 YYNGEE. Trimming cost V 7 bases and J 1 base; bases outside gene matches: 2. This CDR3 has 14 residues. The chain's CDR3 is CASQGVSGANVLTF. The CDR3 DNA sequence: TGTGCCAGCCAGGGGGTATCTGGGGCCAACGTCCTGACTTTC.

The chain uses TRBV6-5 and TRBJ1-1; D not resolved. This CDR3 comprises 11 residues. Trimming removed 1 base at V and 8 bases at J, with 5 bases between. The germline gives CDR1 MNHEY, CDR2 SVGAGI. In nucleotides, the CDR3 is TGTGCCAGCAGTTACTTAGGGGAAGCTTTCTTT. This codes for CASSYLGEAFF.

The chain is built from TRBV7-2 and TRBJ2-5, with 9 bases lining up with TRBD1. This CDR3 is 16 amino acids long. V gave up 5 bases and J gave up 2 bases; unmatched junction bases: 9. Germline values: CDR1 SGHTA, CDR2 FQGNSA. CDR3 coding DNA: TGTGCCAGCAGCGTCACCGGGACAGGGCCTCAAGAGACCCAGTACTTC. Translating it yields CASSVTGTGPQETQYF.

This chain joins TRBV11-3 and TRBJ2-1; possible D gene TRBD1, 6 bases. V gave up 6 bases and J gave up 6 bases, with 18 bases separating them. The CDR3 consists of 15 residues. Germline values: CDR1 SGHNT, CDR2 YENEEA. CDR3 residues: CASSLTFTGFNEQFF. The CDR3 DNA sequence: TGTGCCAGCAGTCTTACGTTCACAGGGTTCAATGAGCAGTTCTTC.

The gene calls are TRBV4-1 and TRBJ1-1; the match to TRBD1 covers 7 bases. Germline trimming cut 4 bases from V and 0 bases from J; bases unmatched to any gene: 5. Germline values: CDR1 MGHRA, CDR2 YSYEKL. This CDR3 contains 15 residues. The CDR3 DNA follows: TGCGCCAGCAGCCGCGGACAGGTATTGAACACTGAAGCTTTCTTT. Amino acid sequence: CASSRGQVLNTEAFF.

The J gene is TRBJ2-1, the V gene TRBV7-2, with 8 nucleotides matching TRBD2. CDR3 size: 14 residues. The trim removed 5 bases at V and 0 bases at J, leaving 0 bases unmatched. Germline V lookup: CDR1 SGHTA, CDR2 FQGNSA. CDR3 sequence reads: CASSRGGSYNEQFF. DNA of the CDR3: TGTGCCAGCAGCCGGGGGGGCTCCTACAATGAGCAGTTCTTC.

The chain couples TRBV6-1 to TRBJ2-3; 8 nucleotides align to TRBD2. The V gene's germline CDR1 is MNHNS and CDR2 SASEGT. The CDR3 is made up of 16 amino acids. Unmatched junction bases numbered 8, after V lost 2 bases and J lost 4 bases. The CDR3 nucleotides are TGTGCCAGCAGTGAAATGTACGGGAGGGCCCCAGATACGCAGTATTTT. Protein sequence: CASSEMYGRAPDTQYF.

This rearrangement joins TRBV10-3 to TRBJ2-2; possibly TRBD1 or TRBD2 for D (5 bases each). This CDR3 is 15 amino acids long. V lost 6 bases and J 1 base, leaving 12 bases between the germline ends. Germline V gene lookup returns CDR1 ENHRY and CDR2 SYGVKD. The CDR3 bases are TGTGCCATCAGGTCCGGGACCCTGAACACCGGGGAGCTGTTTTTT. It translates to CAIRSGTLNTGELFF.

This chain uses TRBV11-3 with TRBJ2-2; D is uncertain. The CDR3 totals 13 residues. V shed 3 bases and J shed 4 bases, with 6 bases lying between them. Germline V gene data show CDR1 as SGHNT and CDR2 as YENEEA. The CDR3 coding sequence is TGTGCCAGCAGCTTCAGGCGCACCGGGGAGCTGTTTTTT. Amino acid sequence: CASSFRRTGELFF.

CDR3 region: CASSVTGGNSPLHF. The CDR3 nucleotides are TGTGCCAGCAGCGTGACAGGGGGTAATTCACCCCTCCACTTT. The chain uses TRBV25-1 and TRBJ1-6, with 9 bases lining up with TRBD1. CDR3 length equals 14 residues. V shed 6 bases and J 6 bases; nucleotides not matched to a gene: 3. Germline loops: CDR1 MGHDK, CDR2 SYGVNS.

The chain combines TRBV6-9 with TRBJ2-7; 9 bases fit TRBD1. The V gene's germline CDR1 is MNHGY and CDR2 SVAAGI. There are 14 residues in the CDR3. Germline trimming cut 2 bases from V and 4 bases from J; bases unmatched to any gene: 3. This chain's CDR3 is CASSYTGGGYEQYF. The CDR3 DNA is TGTGCCAGCAGTTATACAGGGGGCGGGTACGAGCAGTACTTC.